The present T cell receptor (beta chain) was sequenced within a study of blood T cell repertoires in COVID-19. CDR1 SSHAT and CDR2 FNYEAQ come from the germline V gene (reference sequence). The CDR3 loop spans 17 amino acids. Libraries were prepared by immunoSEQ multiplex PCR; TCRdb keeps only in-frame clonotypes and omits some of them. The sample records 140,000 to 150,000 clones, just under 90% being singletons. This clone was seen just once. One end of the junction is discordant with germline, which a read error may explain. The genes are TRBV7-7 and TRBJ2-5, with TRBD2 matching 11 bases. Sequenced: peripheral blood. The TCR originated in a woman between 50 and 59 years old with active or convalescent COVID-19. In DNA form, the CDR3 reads TGTGCTAGCAGCCCCGGCTCGGGACTAGCGGTACAAGAGACCCAGTACTTC. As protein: CASSPGSGLAVQETQYF.